A few counts support the clone carrying this T cell receptor (beta chain). The antigen remains unidentified. The data derive from a study of blood T cells in healthy people across ages. Study-level points and caveats: Unsorted PBMCs blocked a conclusive comparison of naive and antigen-experienced cells. While age rose, TCR beta diversity per million T cells dropped in a roughly linear way.

The length of the CDR3 is 15 residues. In germline, CDR1 is DFQATT, CDR2 SNEGSKA (reference sequence). V was pared by 5 bases and J by 0 bases, with 5 bases of the junction left unmatched. A second PCR, run for about 7 to 11 cycles, used a sample-barcoded 5' primer plus a J-beta primer mix. TCRdb redid the calling of the 5' RACE reads with MiXCR, one entry per CDR3 protein. The sample lists about 620,000 distinct CDR3 sequences, around 52% occurring once. The rearrangement links TRBV20-1 to TRBJ2-3; 10 nucleotides align to TRBD2. Input material: blood. The TCR sequence derives from a woman of 80 years or more in good health. The CDR3 protein is CSALAGDISTDTQYF. In nucleotides, the CDR3 is TGCAGTGCTCTAGCGGGGGACATCAGCACAGATACGCAGTATTTT.